In this sample, the clone carrying this T cell receptor beta chain turned up many times. This specimen belongs to a study of response to subunit inactivated influenza vaccine. Via MiXCR, TCRdb re-called the RT-PCR reads, giving one row per CDR3 protein. The table lists about 780,000 distinct CDR3 sequences, around 18% of them singletons. Sequenced material: PBMCs from blood, taken more than 4 days after vaccination. This receptor was taken from a man between 45 and 60 years old who received an inactivated influenza vaccine.

CDR3 bases: TGTGCCAGAGGACAGGGCTCTGAGCAGTTCTTC. Translation gives CARGQGSEQFF. This chain links TRBV6-5 with TRBJ2-1, with 8 bases lining up with TRBD1. Unmatched junction bases numbered 4, after V lost 9 bases and J lost 9 bases. This CDR3 is built from 11 residues. Germline loops: CDR1 MNHEY, CDR2 SVGAGI.